One T cell receptor beta chain is described in this entry. The target antigen is unknown. Prepared TCR beta cDNA libraries contained unique molecular identifiers. TCRdb re-analysed the PCR reads in MiXCR, keeping a single row per CDR3 protein. The sample gives 170,000 or so distinct CDR3 sequences, 30% of which show up once; 1.5% is in the top ten. This sample stems from a study of post-analysis software for immune sequencing data. General study findings and limits: Samples from one preparation batch, clustered by F measure, grouped strongly together. The five TRBV segments detected at higher frequency in patients than in controls included TRBV5-6, TRBV5-1 and TRBV20-1. Significantly decreased normalized Chao1 diversity was recorded for multiple sclerosis patients relative to controls.

Deletions cut 3 bases from V and 6 bases from J, with 14 bases between. The CDR3 consists of 14 residues. Germline V gene data show CDR1 as SNHLY and CDR2 as FYNNEI. Sequenced sample: blood. The TCR originated in a girl under 18 with multiple sclerosis. The rearrangement joins TRBV2 to TRBJ1-2; no firm D call. CDR3 DNA: TGTGCCAGCAGTGATTTTAGGGTCGAGGATGGCTACACCTTC. This translates into CASSDFRVEDGYTF.